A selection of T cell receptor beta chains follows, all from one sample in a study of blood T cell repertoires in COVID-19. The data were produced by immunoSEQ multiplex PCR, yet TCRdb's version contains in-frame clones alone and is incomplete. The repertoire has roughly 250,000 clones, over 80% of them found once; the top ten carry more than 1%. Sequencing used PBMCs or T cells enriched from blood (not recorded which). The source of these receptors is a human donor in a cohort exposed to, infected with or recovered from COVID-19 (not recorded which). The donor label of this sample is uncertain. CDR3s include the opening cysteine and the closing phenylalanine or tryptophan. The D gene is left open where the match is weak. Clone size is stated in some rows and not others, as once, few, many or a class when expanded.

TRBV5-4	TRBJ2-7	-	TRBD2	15	TGTGCCAGCAGCCGACCGGGGGGGGCGATGAACGAGCAGTACTTC	CASSRPGGAMNEQYF
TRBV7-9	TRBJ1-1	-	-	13	TGTGCCAGCACCAGGGGAGTGAACACTGAAGCTTTCTTT	CASTRGVNTEAFF
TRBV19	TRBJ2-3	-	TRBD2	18	TGTGCCAGTATCATGGGTCCTAGCGGGGAAGAGTCGACAGATACGCAGTATTTT	CASIMGPSGEESTDTQYF
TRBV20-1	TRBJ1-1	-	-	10	TGCAGTGCCGGGGGAGGTGAAGCTTTCTTT	CSAGGGEAFF
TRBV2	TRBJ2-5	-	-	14	TGTGCCAGCAGTGAACTGCAGGGTAAAGAGACCCAGTACTTC	CASSELQGKETQYF
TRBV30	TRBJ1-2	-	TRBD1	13	TGTGCCTGTTCCGGGACAGGGGGGTATGGCTACACCTTC	CACSGTGGYGYTF
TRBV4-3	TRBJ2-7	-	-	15	TGCGCCAGCAGCCAAGATACGGACAGTTCCTACGAGCAGTACTTC	CASSQDTDSSYEQYF
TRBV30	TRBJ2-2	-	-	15	TGTGCCTGGAGATGGACAGCCTCGAACACCGGGGAGCTGTTTTTT	CAWRWTASNTGELFF
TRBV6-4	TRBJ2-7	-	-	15	TGTGCCAGCAGCCCCCGGGACTCAAGAGTGGAGGAGCAGTACTTC	CASSPRDSRVEEQYF
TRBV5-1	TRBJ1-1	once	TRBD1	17	TGCGCCAGCAGCTTGGCCTTGATAGGACAGGGAAACACTGAAGCTTTCTTT	CASSLALIGQGNTEAFF
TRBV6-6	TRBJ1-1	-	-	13	TGTGCCAGCAGTTATACCTCCGAGGATGAAGCTTTCTTT	CASSYTSEDEAFF
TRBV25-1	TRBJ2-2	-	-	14	TGTGCCAGCAGTGGTACAAGGGGGACCGGGGAGCTGTTTTTT	CASSGTRGTGELFF
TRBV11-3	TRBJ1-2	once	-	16	TGTGCCAGCAGCTTTGTGGAGGAGGAGAATCACTATGGCTACACCTTC	CASSFVEEENHYGYTF
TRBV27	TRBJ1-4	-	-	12	TGTGCCAGCAGTCCGCAGGTTGAAAAACTGTTTTTT	CASSPQVEKLFF
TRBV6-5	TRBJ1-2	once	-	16	TGTGCCAGCAGTTACTGGGAGACAGGTTTCGCATATGGCTACACCTTC	CASSYWETGFAYGYTF
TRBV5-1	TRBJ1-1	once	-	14	TGCGCCAGCAGCTCTCACATAGGAGGCACTGAAGCTTTCTTT	CASSSHIGGTEAFF
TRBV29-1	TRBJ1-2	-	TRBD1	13	TGCAGCGTTTATACCGGGACAGACTATGGCTACACCTTC	CSVYTGTDYGYTF
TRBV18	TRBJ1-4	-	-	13	TGTGCCAGCTCACCACTACTCGGTGAAAAACTGTTTTTT	CASSPLLGEKLFF
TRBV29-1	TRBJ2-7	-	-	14	TGCAGCGTTGAAGCGCGGGGCCAGACCTACGAGCAGTACTTC	CSVEARGQTYEQYF
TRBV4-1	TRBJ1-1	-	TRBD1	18	TGCGCCAGCAGCCAAACTCCGGGACAGGGAGGGGTGAACACTGAAGCTTTCTTT	CASSQTPGQGGVNTEAFF
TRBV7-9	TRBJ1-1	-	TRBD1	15	TGTGCCAGCAGCCCCACCGGGACAGTGAACACTGAAGCTTTCTTT	CASSPTGTVNTEAFF
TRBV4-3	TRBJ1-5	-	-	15	TGCGCCAGCAGCCCACGCCGGTATGGCAATCAGCCCCAGCATTTT	CASSPRRYGNQPQHF
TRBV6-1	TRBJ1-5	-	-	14	TGTGCCAGCAGTGACCCTCTCCTCAATCAGCCCCAGCATTTT	CASSDPLLNQPQHF
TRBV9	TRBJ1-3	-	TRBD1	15	TGTGCCAGCAGCGTAGCTGGACAGGGTGGAAACACCATATATTTT	CASSVAGQGGNTIYF
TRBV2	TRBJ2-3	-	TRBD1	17	TGTGCCAGCAGTGAACTAGTGGGACAGGGGCGGTCGGATACGCAGTATTTT	CASSELVGQGRSDTQYF
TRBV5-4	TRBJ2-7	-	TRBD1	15	TGTGCCAGCAGTGACCGGACAGGACAGCCCAATAAGCAGTACTTC	CASSDRTGQPNKQYF
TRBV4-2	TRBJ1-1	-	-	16	TGTGCCAGCAGCCAAGATGGTCCGGATCGGGGCACTGAAGCTTTCTTT	CASSQDGPDRGTEAFF
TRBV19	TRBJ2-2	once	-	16	TGTGCCAGTAGTTCGACAATCCAATCGAACACCGGGGAGCTGTTTTTT	CASSSTIQSNTGELFF
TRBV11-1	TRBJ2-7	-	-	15	TGTGCCAGCAGCTTAGACCCGGGGGTCACCTACGAGCAGTACTTC	CASSLDPGVTYEQYF
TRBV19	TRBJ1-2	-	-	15	TGTGCCAGTAGCACTCTGACACAGGGATGGGAAGGCTACACCTTC	CASSTLTQGWEGYTF
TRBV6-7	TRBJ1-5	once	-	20	TGTGCCAGCAGACCCCAAATCGGGAGGACCTATAAAGTTAGCAATCAGCCCCAGCATTTT	CASRPQIGRTYKVSNQPQHF
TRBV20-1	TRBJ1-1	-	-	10	TGCAGTGTTTATCGGACTGAAGCTTTCTTT	CSVYRTEAFF
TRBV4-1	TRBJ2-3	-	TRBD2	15	TGCGCCAGCAGCCAAGTGGGACTAGCCACAGATACGCAGTATTTT	CASSQVGLATDTQYF
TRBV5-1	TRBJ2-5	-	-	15	TGCGCCAGCAGCTCACGGACTACCTACTTAGAGACCCAGTACTTC	CASSSRTTYLETQYF
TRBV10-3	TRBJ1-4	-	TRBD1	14	TGTGCCATCAGTGACGACAGGGGAGGGGAAAAACTGTTTTTT	CAISDDRGGEKLFF
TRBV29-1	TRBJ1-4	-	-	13	TGCAGCGTTGGTGGGCAGGGGAATGAAAAACTGTTTTTT	CSVGGQGNEKLFF
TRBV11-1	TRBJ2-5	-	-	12	TGTGCCAGCAGCGAAAGCGGGGAGACCCAGTACTTC	CASSESGETQYF
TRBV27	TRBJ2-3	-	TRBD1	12	TGTGCCAGCAGTTTCAGGGGGAGTACGCAGTATTTT	CASSFRGSTQYF
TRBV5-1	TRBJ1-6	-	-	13	TGCGCCAGCAGCTTGGGAGGTAATTCACCCCTCCACTTT	CASSLGGNSPLHF
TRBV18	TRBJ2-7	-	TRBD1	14	TGTGCCAGCTCACCAATCCCAGGGGGCTACGAGCAGTACTTC	CASSPIPGGYEQYF
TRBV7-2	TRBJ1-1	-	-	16	TGTGCCAGCAGCTTAGGGAGGAGGGTCGGGAACACTGAAGCTTTCTTT	CASSLGRRVGNTEAFF